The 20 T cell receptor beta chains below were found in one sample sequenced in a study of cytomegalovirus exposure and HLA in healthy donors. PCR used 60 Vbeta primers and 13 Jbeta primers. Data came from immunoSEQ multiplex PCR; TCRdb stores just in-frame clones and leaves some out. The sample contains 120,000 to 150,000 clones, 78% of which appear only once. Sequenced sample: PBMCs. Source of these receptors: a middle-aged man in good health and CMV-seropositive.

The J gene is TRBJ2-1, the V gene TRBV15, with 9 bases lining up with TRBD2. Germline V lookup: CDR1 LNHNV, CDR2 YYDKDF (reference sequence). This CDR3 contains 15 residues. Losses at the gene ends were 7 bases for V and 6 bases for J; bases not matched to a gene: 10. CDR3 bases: TGTGCCACCACAAGCCGCGGGAGGGACGGCAATGAGCAGTTCTTC. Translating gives CATTSRGRDGNEQFF.

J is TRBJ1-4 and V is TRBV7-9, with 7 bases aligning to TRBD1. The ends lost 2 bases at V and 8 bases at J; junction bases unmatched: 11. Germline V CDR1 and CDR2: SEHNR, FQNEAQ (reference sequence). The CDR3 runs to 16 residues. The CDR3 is CASSLWTGQFMEKLFF. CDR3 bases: TGTGCCAGCAGCTTATGGACAGGCCAATTTATGGAAAAACTGTTTTTT.

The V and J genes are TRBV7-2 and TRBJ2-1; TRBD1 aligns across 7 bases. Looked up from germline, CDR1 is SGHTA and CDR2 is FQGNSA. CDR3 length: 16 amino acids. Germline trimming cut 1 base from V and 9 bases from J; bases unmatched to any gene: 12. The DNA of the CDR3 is TGTGCCAGCAGCTTAGGAGTAGGGGGCTCATCGTTTGAGCAGTTCTTC. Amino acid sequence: CASSLGVGGSSFEQFF.

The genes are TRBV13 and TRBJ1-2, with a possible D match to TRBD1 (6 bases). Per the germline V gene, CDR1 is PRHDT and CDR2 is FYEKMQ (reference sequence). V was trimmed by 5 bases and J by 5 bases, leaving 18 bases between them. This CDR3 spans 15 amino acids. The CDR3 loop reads CASSPRGRTLYGYTF. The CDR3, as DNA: TGTGCCAGCAGCCCCAGGGGACGGACTCTATATGGCTACACCTTC.

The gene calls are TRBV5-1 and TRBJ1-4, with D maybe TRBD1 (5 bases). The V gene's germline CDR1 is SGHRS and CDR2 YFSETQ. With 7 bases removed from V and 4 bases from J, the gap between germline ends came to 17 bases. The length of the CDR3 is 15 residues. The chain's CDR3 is CASRTVGGINEKLFF. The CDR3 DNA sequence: TGCGCCAGCCGTACAGTGGGGGGTATTAATGAAAAACTGTTTTTT.

This CDR3 reads CSVVGLTSYEQYF. The CDR3 DNA sequence: TGCAGCGTTGTGGGACTGACTTCCTACGAGCAGTACTTC. J is TRBJ2-7 and V is TRBV29-1; a weak D match, TRBD2 (6 bases). V dropped 4 bases and J dropped 1 base, with 11 bases sitting between them. The CDR3 is 13 amino acids. Germline V gives CDR1 SQVTM, CDR2 ANQGSEA.

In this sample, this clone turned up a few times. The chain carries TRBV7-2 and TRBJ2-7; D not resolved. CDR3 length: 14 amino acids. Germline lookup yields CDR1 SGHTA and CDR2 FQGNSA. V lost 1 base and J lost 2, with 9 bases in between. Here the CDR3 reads CASSLGLPPYEQYF. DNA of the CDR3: TGTGCCAGCAGCTTAGGTCTTCCCCCCTACGAGCAGTACTTC. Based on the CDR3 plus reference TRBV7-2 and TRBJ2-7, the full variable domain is GAGVSQSPSNKVTEKGKDVELRCDPISGHTALYWYRQSLGQGLEFLIYFQGNSAPDKSGLPSDRFSAERTGGSVSTLTIQRTQQEDSAVYLCASSLGLPPYEQYFGPGTRLTVT.

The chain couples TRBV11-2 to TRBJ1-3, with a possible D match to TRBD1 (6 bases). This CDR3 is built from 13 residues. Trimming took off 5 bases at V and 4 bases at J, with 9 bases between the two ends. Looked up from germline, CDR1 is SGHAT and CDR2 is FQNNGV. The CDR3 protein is CASSADRGNTIYF. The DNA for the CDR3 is TGTGCCAGCAGCGCGGACAGAGGAAACACCATATATTTT.

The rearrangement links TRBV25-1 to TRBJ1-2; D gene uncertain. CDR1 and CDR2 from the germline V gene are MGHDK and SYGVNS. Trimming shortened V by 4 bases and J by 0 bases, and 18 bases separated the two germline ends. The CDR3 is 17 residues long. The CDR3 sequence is CASSAHGNPSSNYGYTF. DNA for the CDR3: TGTGCCAGCAGTGCCCACGGTAACCCAAGCTCTAACTATGGCTACACCTTC.

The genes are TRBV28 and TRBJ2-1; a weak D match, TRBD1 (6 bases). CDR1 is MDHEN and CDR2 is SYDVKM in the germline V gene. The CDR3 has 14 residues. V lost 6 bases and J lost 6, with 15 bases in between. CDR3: CASRTGYATNEQFF. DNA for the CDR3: TGTGCCAGCAGAACAGGGTACGCAACCAATGAGCAGTTCTTC.

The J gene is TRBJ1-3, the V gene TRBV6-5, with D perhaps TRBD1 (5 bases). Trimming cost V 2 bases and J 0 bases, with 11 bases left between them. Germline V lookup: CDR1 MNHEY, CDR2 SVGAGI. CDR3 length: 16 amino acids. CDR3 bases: TGTGCCAGCAGTTACCAGGGTTCGTCCTCTGGAAACACCATATATTTT. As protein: CASSYQGSSSGNTIYF.

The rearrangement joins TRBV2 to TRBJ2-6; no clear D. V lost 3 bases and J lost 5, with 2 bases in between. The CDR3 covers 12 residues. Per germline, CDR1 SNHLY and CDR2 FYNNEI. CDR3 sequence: CASSDRANVLTF. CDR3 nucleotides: TGTGCCAGCAGTGACAGGGCCAACGTCCTGACTTTC.

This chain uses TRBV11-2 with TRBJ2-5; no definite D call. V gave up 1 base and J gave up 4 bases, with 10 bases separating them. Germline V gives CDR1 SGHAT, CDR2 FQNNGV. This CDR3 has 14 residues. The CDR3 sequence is CASSLASAPETQYF. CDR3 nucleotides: TGTGCCAGCAGCTTAGCAAGCGCGCCAGAGACCCAGTACTTC.

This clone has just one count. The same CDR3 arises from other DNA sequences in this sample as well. DNA of the CDR3: TGTGCCAGCAGCTTAGGAGTAGCGGGAGGGGAGGAGACCCAGTACTTC. This encodes CASSLGVAGGEETQYF. V usage is TRBV7-7 and J usage is TRBJ2-5; 11 nucleotides match TRBD2. The germline gives CDR1 SSHAT, CDR2 FNYEAQ (reference sequence). With V trimmed by 1 base and J by 5 bases, 6 bases remained unmatched. The CDR3 extends over 16 amino acids.

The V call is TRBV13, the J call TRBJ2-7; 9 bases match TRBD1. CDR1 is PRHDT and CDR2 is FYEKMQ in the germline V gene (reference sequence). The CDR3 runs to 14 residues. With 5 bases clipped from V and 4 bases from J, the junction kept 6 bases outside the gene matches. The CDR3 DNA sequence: TGTGCCAGCAGCGTGGGACAGGGCGATTACGAGCAGTACTTC. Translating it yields CASSVGQGDYEQYF.

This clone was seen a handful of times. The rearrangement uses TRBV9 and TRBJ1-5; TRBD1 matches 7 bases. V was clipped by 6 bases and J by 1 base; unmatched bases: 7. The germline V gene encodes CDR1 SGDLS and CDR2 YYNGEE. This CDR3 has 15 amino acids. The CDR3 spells CASNSQGGSNQPQHF. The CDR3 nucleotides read TGTGCCAGCAACTCCCAGGGGGGAAGCAATCAGCCCCAGCATTTT.

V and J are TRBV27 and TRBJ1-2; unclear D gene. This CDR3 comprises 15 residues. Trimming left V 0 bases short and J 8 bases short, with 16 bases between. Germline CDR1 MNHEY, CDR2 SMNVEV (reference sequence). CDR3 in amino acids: CASSLSGTGFGGYTF. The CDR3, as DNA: TGTGCCAGCAGTTTATCAGGCACCGGGTTTGGCGGCTACACCTTC.

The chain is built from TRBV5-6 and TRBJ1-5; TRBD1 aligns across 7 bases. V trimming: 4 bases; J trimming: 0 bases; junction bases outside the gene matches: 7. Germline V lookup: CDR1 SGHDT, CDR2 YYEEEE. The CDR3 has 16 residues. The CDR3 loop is CASSGWTGGSNQPQHF. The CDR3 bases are TGTGCCAGCAGCGGATGGACAGGAGGTAGCAATCAGCCCCAGCATTTT.

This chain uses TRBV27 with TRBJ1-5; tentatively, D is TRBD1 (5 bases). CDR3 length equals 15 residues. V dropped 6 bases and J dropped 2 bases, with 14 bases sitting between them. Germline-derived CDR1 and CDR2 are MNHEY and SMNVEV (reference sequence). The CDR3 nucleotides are TGTGCCAGCAGATCGACCACGGGGGGCAATCAGCCCCAGCATTTT. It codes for CASRSTTGGNQPQHF.

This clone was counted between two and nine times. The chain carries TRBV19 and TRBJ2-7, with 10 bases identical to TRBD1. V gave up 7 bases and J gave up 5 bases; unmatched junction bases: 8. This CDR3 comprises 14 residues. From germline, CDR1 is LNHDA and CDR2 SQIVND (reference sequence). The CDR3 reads CASTLGQGTDEQYF. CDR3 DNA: TGTGCCAGTACCCTGGGACAGGGGACTGACGAGCAGTACTTC.